This TCR beta chain was captured by sequencing in a study of blood T cell repertoires in COVID-19. The CDR3 loop spans 14 amino acids. Trimming removed 2 bases from V and 10 bases from J; junction bases left unmatched: 6. Germline CDR1 reads SGHTA; CDR2 reads FQGNSA. Individuals drawn from 24 US areas were roughly 18 to 95 years old. Clinical history as reported by participants underpinned cohort assignment. Original handling: Reference gene primers were amplified, and this amplification served to estimate nucleated cell counts. Sequenced by immunoSEQ multiplex PCR; TCRdb stores in-frame clones only, minus some. The V and J calls and clone size come from that table; D and trimming were worked out from the DNA. Of 250,000 to 300,000 clones in the sample, around nine tenths are singletons; the top ten hold around 2%.

This sequence originates from a woman aged 55-70 years in a cohort exposed to, infected with or recovered from COVID-19 (not recorded which). Material: PBMCs or T cells enriched from blood (not recorded which). V usage is TRBV7-2 and J usage is TRBJ2-7; 12 bases map to TRBD2. CDR3 coding DNA: TGTGCCAGCAGCTTATCCGGGACTAGCGGGTCTCAGTACTTC. Protein: CASSLSGTSGSQYF.